This TCR beta chain derives from a study of beta chain features in type 1 diabetes. The sequenced template was cDNA made from the entire isolated RNA. TCRdb keeps only in-frame clones here, not all; method: immunoSEQ multiplex PCR. The data contain some 360,000 clones, about 20% of them singletons. V shed 6 bases and J shed 4 bases, with 15 bases lying between them. The CDR3 is 14 amino acids. Germline assignment: CDR1 SNHLY and CDR2 FYNNEI. The TCR originated in a woman aged 18-29 years in good health. The source material was naive CD4+ T cells from blood. The chain couples TRBV2 to TRBJ1-2; no reliable D call. CDR3 DNA: TGTGCCAGCAGCCTTCGGGAGGGCATCTATGGCTACACCTTC. It codes for CASSLREGIYGYTF.